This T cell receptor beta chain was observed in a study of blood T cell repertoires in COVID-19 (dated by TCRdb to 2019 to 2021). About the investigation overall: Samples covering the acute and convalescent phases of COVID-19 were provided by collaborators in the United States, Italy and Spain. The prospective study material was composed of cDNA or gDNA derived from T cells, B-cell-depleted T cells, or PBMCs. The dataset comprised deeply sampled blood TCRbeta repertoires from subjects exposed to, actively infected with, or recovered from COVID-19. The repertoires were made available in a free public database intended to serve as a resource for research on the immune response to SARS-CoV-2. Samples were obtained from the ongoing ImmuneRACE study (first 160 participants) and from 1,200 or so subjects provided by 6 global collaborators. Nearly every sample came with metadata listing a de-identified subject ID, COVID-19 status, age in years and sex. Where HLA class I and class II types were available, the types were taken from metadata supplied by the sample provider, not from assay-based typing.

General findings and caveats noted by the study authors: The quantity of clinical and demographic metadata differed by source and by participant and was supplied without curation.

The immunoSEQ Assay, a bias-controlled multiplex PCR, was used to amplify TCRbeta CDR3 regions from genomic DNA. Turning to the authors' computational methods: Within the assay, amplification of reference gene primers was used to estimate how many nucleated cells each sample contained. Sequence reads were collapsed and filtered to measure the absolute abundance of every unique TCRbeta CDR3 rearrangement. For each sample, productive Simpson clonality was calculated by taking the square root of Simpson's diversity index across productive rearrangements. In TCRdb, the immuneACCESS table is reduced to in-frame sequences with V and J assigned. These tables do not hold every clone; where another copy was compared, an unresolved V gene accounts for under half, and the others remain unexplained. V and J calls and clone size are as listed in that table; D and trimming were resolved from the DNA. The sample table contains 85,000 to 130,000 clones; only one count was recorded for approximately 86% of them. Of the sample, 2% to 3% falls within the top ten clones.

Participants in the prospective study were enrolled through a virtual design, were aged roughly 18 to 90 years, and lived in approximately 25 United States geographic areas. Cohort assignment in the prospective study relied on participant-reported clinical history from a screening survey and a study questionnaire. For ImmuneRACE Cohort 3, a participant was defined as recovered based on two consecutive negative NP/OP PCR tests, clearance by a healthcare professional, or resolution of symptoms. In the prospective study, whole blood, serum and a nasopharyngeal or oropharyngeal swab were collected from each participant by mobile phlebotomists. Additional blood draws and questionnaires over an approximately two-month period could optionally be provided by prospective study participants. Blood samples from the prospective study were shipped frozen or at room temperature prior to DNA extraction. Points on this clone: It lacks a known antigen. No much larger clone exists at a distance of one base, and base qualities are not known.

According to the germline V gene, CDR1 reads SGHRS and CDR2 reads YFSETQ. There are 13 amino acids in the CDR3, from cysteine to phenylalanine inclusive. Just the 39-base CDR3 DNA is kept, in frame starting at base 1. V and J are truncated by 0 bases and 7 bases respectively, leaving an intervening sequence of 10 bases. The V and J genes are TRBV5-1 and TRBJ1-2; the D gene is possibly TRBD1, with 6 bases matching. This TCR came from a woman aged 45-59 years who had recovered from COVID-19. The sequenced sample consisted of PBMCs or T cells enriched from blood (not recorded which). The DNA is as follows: TGCGCCAGCAGCTTGGGGGGGCGGAGTGGCTACACCTTC. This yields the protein CASSLGGRSGYTF.